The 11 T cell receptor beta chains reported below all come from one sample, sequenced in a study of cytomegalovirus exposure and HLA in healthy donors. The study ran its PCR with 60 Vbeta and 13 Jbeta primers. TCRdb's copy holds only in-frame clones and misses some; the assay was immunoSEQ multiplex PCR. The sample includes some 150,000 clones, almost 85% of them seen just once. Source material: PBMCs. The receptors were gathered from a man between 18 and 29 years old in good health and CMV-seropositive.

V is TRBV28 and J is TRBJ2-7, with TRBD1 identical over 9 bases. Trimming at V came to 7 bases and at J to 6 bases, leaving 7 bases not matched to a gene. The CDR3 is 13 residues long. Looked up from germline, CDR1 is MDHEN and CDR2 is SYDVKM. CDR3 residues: CASTYRGQIEQYF. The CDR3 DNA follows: TGTGCCAGCACTTACAGGGGGCAAATCGAGCAGTACTTC.

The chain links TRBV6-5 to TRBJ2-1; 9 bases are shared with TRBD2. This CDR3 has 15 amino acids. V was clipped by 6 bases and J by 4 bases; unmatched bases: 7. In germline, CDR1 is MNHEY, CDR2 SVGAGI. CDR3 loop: CASSPGLAGYNEQFF. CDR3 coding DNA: TGTGCCAGCAGCCCAGGGCTAGCGGGATACAATGAGCAGTTCTTC.

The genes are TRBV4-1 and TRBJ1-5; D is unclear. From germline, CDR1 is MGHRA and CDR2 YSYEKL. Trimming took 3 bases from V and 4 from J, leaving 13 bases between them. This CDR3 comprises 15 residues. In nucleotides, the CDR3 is TGCGCCAGCAGCCATAGCCACATTACGAATCAGCCCCAGCATTTT. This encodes CASSHSHITNQPQHF.

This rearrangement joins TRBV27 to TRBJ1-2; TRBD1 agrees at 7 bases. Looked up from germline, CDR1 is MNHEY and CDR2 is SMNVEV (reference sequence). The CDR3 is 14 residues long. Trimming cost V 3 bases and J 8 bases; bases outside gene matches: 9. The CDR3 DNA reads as TGTGCCAGCAGTTTCCGACAGGGAAATTTCGGCTACACCTTC. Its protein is CASSFRQGNFGYTF.

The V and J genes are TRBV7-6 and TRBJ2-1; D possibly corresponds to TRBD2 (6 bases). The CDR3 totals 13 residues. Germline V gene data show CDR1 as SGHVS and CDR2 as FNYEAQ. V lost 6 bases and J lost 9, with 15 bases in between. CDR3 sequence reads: CASSNFLGGEQFF. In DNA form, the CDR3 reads TGTGCCAGCAGTAATTTCCTGGGGGGTGAGCAGTTCTTC.

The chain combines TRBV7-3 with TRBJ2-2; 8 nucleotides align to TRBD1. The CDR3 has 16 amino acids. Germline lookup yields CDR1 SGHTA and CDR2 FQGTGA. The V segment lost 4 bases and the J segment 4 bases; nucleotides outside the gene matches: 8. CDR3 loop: CASSSRTGRITGELFF. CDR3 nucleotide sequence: TGTGCCAGCAGCTCCAGGACAGGGAGGATCACCGGGGAGCTGTTTTTT.

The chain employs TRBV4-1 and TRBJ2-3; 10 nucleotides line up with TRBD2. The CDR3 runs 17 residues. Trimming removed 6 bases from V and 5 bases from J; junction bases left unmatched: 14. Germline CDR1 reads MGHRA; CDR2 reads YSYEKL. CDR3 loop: CASRTVLAGGPKDTQYF. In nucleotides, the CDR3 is TGCGCCAGCAGGACCGTATTAGCGGGAGGCCCGAAAGATACGCAGTATTTT.

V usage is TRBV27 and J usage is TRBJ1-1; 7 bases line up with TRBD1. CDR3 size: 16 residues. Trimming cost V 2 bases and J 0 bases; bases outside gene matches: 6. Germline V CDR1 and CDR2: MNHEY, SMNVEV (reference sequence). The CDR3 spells CASSLTPGQLNTEAFF. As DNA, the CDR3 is TGTGCCAGCAGTTTAACACCGGGACAGCTGAACACTGAAGCTTTCTTT.

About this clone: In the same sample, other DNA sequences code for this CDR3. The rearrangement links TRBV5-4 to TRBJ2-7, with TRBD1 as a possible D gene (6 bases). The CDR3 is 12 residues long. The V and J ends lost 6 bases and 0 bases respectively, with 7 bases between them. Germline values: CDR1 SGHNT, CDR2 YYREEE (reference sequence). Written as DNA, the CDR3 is TGTGCCAGCACGGACAGCTCCTACGAGCAGTACTTC. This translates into CASTDSSYEQYF. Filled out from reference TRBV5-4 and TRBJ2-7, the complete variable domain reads ETGVTQSPTHLIKTRGQQVTLRCSSQSGHNTVSWYQQALGQGPQFIFQYYREEENGRGNFPPRFSGLQFPNYSSELNVNALELDDSALYLCASTDSSYEQYFGPGTRLTVT.

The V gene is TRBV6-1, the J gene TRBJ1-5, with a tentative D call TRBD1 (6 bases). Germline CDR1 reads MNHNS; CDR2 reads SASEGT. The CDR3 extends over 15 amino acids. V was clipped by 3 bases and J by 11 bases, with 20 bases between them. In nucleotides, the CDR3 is TGTGCCAGCAGTGACTACGGGACAAGGGTCGTGGCCCAGCATTTT. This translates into CASSDYGTRVVAQHF.

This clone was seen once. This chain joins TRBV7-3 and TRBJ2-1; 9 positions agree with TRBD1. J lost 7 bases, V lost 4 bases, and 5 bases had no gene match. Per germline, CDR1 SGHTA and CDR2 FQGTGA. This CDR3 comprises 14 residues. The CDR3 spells CASSSDRGVNEQFF. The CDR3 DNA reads TGTGCCAGCAGCTCAGACAGGGGGGTTAATGAGCAGTTCTTC.